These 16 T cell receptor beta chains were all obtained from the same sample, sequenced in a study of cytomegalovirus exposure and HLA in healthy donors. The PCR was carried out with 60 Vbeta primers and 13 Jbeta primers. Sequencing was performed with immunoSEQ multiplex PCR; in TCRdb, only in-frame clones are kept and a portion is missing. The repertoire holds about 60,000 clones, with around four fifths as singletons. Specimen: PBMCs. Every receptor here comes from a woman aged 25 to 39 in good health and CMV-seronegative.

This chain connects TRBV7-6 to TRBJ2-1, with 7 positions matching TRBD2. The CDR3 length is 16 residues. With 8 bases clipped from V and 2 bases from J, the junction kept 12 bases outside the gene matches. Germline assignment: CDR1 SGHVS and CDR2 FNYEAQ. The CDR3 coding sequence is TGTGCCAGCGCTAGCGAGGCTGGGGGGGCCTACAATGAGCAGTTCTTC. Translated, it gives CASASEAGGAYNEQFF.

CDR3 coding DNA: TGTGCCAGCAGCCCTAACAGGGTTCCGCCTGAAAAACTGTTTTTT. Protein product: CASSPNRVPPEKLFF. The chain uses TRBV7-9 and TRBJ1-4; tentatively, D is TRBD1 (6 bases). The CDR3 length is 15 residues. The V end was cut by 5 bases, the J end by 7 bases, with 17 bases between. Looked up from germline, CDR1 is SEHNR and CDR2 is FQNEAQ (reference sequence).

The CDR3 nucleotides read TGTGCCAGCAGCCCCAACGTTGCGGACAGAGGGTTATACACCGGGGAGCTGTTTTTT. It encodes CASSPNVADRGLYTGELFF. The chain has TRBV5-8 and TRBJ2-2; maybe TRBD1 (6 bases). Germline loops: CDR1 SGHTS, CDR2 YDEGEE. V lost 4 bases and J lost 3, with 25 bases in between. CDR3 length: 19 residues.

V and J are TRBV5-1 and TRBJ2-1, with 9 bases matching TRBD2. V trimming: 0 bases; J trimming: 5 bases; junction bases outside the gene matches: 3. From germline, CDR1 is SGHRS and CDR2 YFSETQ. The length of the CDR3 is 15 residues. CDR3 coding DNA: TGCGCCAGCAGCTTGGGACTAGCGGAAGACAATGAGCAGTTCTTC. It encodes CASSLGLAEDNEQFF.

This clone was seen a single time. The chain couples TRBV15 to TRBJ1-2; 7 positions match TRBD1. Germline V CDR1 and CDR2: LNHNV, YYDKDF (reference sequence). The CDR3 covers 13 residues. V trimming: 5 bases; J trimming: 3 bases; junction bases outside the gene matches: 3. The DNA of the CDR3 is TGTGCCACCAGCTTCGACAGGGACTATGGCTACACCTTC. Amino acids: CATSFDRDYGYTF.

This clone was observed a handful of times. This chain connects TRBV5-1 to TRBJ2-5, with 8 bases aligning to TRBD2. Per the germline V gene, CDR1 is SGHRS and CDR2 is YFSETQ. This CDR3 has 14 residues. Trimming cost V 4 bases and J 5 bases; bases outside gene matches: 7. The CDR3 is CASSLRGGVETQYF. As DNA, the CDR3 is TGCGCCAGCAGCCTTCGGGGGGGCGTGGAGACCCAGTACTTC. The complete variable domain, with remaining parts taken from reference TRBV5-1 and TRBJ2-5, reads KAGVTQTPRYLIKTRGQQVTLSCSPISGHRSVSWYQQTPGQGLQFLFEYFSETQRNKGNFPGRFSGRQFSNSRSEMNVSTLELGDSALYLCASSLRGGVETQYFGPGTRLLVL.

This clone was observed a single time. The CDR3 sequence: CASGLSGSFRTGELFF. The CDR3 nucleotides are TGTGCTAGTGGTTTGTCAGGGTCGTTTCGCACCGGGGAGCTGTTTTTT. The chain joins TRBV12-5 to TRBJ2-2, with TRBD1 as a possible D gene (5 bases). The CDR3 totals 16 residues. V was pared by 2 bases and J by 4 bases, with 14 bases between. CDR1 is LGHNT and CDR2 is FRNRAP in the germline V gene.

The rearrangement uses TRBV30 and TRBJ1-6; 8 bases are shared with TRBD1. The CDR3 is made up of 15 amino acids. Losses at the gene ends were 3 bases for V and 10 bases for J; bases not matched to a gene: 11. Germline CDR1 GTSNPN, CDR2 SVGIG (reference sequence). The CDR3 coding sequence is TGTGCCTGGAGAGGGAAAACAGGGGGGGAATCACCCCTCCACTTT. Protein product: CAWRGKTGGESPLHF.

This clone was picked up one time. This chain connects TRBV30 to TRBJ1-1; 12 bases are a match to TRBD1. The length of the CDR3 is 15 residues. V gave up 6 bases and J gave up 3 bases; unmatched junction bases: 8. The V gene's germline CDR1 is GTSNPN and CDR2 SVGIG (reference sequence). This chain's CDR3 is CACHGGQGADTEAFF. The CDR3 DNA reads TGTGCCTGCCACGGGGGACAGGGGGCGGACACTGAAGCTTTCTTT.

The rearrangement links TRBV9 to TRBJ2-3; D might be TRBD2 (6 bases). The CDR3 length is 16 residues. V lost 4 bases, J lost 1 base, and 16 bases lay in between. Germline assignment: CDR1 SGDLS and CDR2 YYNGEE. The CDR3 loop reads CASSFLEGGRTDTQYF. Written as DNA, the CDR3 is TGTGCCAGCAGCTTTTTAGAGGGAGGCCGCACAGATACGCAGTATTTT.

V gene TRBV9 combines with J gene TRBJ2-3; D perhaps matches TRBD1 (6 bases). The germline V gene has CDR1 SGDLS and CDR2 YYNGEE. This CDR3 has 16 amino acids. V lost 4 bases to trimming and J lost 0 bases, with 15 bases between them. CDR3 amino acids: CASSLTPGTSTDTQYF. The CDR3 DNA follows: TGTGCCAGCAGCCTAACTCCGGGGACAAGCACAGATACGCAGTATTTT.

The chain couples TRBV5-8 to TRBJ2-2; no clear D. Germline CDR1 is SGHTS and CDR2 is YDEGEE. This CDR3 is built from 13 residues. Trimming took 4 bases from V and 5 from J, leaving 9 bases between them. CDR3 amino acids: CASSATGTGELFF. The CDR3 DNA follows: TGTGCCAGCAGCGCTACTGGTACCGGGGAGCTGTTTTTT.

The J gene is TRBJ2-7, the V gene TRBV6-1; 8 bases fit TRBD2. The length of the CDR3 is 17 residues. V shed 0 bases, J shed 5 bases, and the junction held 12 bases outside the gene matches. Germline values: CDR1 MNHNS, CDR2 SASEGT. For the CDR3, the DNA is TGTGCCAGCAGTGAAGCGCTTCGGGGGCGGGGGGCCCACGAGCAGTACTTC. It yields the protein CASSEALRGRGAHEQYF.

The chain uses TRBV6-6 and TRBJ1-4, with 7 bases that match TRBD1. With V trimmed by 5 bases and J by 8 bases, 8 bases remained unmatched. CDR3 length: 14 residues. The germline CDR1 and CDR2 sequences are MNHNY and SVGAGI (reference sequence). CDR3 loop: CASSEAGGKEKLFF. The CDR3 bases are TGTGCCAGCAGTGAGGCAGGGGGAAAGGAAAAACTGTTTTTT.

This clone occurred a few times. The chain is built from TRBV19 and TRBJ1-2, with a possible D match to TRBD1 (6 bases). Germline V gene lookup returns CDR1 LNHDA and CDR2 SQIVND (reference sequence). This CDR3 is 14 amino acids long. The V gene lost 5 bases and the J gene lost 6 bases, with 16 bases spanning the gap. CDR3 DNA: TGTGCCAGTAGTTACCCGGGGACAACTAATGGCTACACCTTC. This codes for CASSYPGTTNGYTF. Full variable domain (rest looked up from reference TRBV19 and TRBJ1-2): DGGITQSPKYLFRKEGQNVTLSCEQNLNHDAMYWYRQDPGQGLRLIYYSQIVNDFQKGDIAEGYSVSREKKESFPLTVTSAQKNPTAFYLCASSYPGTTNGYTFGSGTRLTVV.

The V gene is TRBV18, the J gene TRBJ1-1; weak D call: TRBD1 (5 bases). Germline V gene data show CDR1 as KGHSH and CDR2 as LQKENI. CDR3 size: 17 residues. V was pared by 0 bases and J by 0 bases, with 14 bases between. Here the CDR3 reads CASSPPRPGLMNTEAFF. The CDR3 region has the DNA TGTGCCAGCTCACCACCCCGTCCGGGACTGATGAACACTGAAGCTTTCTTT.